This TCR beta chain stems from a study of patients and donors after allogeneic stem cell transplantation (dated by TCRdb to about 2020). Ten or more counts support this clonotype. Its binding antigen is unknown. The record has no base qualities; no much larger clone is one base away. V lost 3 bases and J lost 8 bases; the stretch between them is 17 bases long. Measured from the cysteine to the phenylalanine, the CDR3 is 15 residues long. Just the 45-base CDR3 DNA is kept, in frame starting at base 1. Libraries were prepared through RT-PCR. Sequencing relied on a NextSeq 550. The public reads were reanalyzed by TCRdb: fastp trimming at Q25, MiXCR alignment, in-frame beta chains only. A single entry per CDR3 protein holds the most common genes and DNA from its merged rows. Across this sample there are about 400,000 distinct CDR3 sequences, with 16% seen only once. Together, the top ten hold around 6.8% of the sample.

This receptor chain uses TRBV12-3 or TRBV12-4 and TRBJ2-4; no D gene is confidently identified. The sample comprised blood, either unsorted or a sorted T cell fraction (not recorded which). This clonotype was obtained from a human donor who was either an allogeneic HSCT recipient or a stem cell or donor lymphocyte infusion donor (not recorded which). It is not recorded whose cells these are; they may come from a transplant donor. The DNA is TGTGCCAGCAGTTTCCCCGGAGCACCTCCAGACATTCAGTACTTC. Translated, this is CASSFPGAPPDIQYF.